Listed below are T cell receptor beta chains from one sample, sequenced in a study. TCRdb processed the 5' RACE reads anew with MiXCR; each CDR3 protein has one entry. In the table there are about 32,000 distinct CDR3 sequences, 25% to 30% of which are singletons. Sequenced input: tumor-infiltrating Tregs sorted from the breast tumor. These receptors originate from a female donor with breast cancer. The CDR3 runs from the conserved cysteine through the conserved F or W.

>TRBV12-3/TRBV12-4|TRBJ1-1
CASSLAGGTALNTEAFF
>TRBV24-1|TRBJ2-1
CATSAMGTANNEQFF
>TRBV12-3/TRBV12-4|TRBJ2-1
CASRRTSGKQEQFF
>TRBV20-1|TRBJ1-6
CSASPTGGVGQSISPLHF
>TRBV2|TRBJ2-1
CASSESQGRNEQFF
>TRBV7-9|TRBJ1-1
CASSLTGLYNTEAFF
>TRBV9|TRBJ2-1
CASSVDSSANNEQFF
>TRBV20-1|TRBJ2-7
CGARLFYEQYF
>TRBV4-1|TRBJ1-2
CASSQAAQGARGYTF
>TRBV11-3|TRBJ2-1
CASSFSSGSGNEQFF
>TRBV7-9|TRBJ1-2
CASSLDRVDYTF
>TRBV7-9|TRBJ2-1
CASSQGLASGEQFF
>TRBV19|TRBJ2-7
CASRPRTGESYEQYF
>TRBV28|TRBJ2-5
CASSLPLGLAGEGETQYF
>TRBV10-3|TRBJ2-3
CAISESGGGRTDTQYF
>TRBV12-3/TRBV12-4|TRBJ1-5
CASSLGGNRPQHF
>TRBV20-1|TRBJ2-1
CSARDTLSYNEQFF
>TRBV29-1|TRBJ1-1
CSVFLLTEAFF
>TRBV28|TRBJ1-2
CASSFISLGGYTF
>TRBV12-3/TRBV12-4|TRBJ2-7
CASRGGAPYEQYF
>TRBV4-1|TRBJ2-6
CASSRYYPRGSGANVLTF
>TRBV3-1|TRBJ2-7
CASSQAGAARSYEQYF
>TRBV7-3|TRBJ2-1
CASSLTGAGGPVSSYNEQFF
>TRBV30|TRBJ1-5
CAWSVAGNQPQHF
>TRBV4-2|TRBJ1-4
CASSQVLLPGGNEKLFF
>TRBV20-1|TRBJ1-1
CSAPGRMNTEAFF
>TRBV7-3|TRBJ2-3
CASSLGRDTQYF
>TRBV12-3/TRBV12-4|TRBJ1-1
CASSLGQLMNTEAFF